Sequencing of this T cell receptor (beta chain) was carried out in a study of cytomegalovirus exposure and HLA in healthy donors. Study-wide findings and caveats: In vitro confirmation showed a few CMV-associated chains to be CMV antigen specific. The study labeled approximately 150 TCR beta chains cytomegalovirus-associated.

Trimming removed 2 bases from V and 0 bases from J, with 10 bases in between. CDR1 and CDR2 from the germline V gene are KGHSH and LQKENI. The CDR3 spans 16 residues. While the first cohort had around 700 subjects, the donors belonged to the separate validation cohort of 100 to 150 subjects. Of note for this clone: As yet, its antigen is unknown.

Repertoires were generated with immunoSEQ multiplex PCR, while TCRdb's copy carries only in-frame clones and drops some. Of 57,000 or so clones listed, roughly 94% are singletons. The source material was PBMCs. This TCR came from a man in his late teens or twenties in good health and CMV-seronegative. V is TRBV18 and J is TRBJ1-4; D is undetermined. CDR3 sequence: CASSPRQLATNEKLFF. In nucleotides, the CDR3 is TGTGCCAGCTCACCAAGGCAGCTAGCAACTAATGAAAAACTGTTTTTT. Full variable domain (remainder filled in from reference TRBV18 and TRBJ1-4): NAGVMQNPRHLVRRRGQEARLRCSPMKGHSHVYWYRQLPEEGLKFMVYLQKENIIDESGMPKERFSAEFPKEGPSILRIQQVVRGDSAAYFCASSPRQLATNEKLFFGSGTQLSVL.